A single sample gave rise to the 21 T cell receptor beta chains below, sequenced in a study of T cells in Graves' hyperthyroidism and ophthalmopathy. Amplification of TCR beta CDR3 regions was performed using RNA transcripts as template. The HTBI set primed first-round TCR CDR3 RT-PCR. TCRdb independently ran MiXCR on the multiplex PCR reads; one entry per CDR3 protein. The table shows a few hundred thousand distinct CDR3 sequences, with around 45% occurring only once. Specimen: peripheral blood or thyroid tissue (not recorded which). The receptors were sampled from a woman aged 18-29 years with Graves' hyperthyroidism.

The chain links TRBV7-2 to TRBJ2-1; no firm D call. This CDR3 spans 14 amino acids. Trimming shortened V by 1 base and J by 12 bases, and 16 bases separated the two germline ends. In germline, CDR1 is SGHTA, CDR2 FQGNSA. The CDR3 coding sequence is TGTGCCAGCAGCTTAGTATCGCTTCCGTCAGGGCAGTTCTTC. Its translation is CASSLVSLPSGQFF.

About this clonotype itself: A read error may explain this, as a much larger clone is one base away. Lacking the conserved final phenylalanine or tryptophan, this CDR3 likely reflects a read error. The J gene is TRBJ1-2, the V gene TRBV30; possibly TRBD1 for D (5 bases). Germline V gives CDR1 GTSNPN, CDR2 SVGIG (reference sequence). Trimming shortened V by 1 base and J by 7 bases, and 10 bases separated the two germline ends. This CDR3 spans 12 amino acids. The CDR3 loop is CAWSAQGIGYTL. CDR3 DNA: TGTGCCTGGAGTGCCCAGGGAATTGGCTACACCCTC.

Comment on this clonotype: A read error is possible here, since a much larger clone lies one base away. The chain links TRBV5-1 to TRBJ1-1; no clear D gene. Germline V gives CDR1 SGHRS, CDR2 YFSETQ. Trimming shortened V by 2 bases and J by 4 bases, and 15 bases separated the two germline ends. The CDR3 spans 15 residues. CDR3 amino acids: CASSFVWSMSTEAFF. The CDR3 DNA sequence: TGCGCCAGCAGCTTCGTTTGGTCGATGAGCACTGAAGCTTTCTTT.

This chain's CDR3 is CASRRGAGDYEQYF. CDR3 in DNA: TGTGCCAGCAGGCGAGGGGCCGGGGACTACGAGCAGTACTTC. The chain recombines TRBV7-6 with TRBJ2-7; the D call may be TRBD1 or TRBD2 (5 bases each). Per germline, CDR1 SGHVS and CDR2 FNYEAQ. This CDR3 is built from 14 residues. V lost 6 bases and J lost 3, with 15 bases in between.

This clonotype was observed many times. The chain couples TRBV28 to TRBJ2-7, with D perhaps matching TRBD1 (6 bases). V lost 5 bases to trimming and J lost 5 bases, with 16 bases between them. Looked up from germline, CDR1 is MDHEN and CDR2 is SYDVKM. The CDR3 length is 14 residues. CDR3 protein: CASSDDTGIHEQYF. CDR3 nucleotides: TGTGCCAGCAGTGACGATACAGGGATCCACGAGCAGTACTTC.

This clonotype has only one observation. The chain joins TRBV15 to TRBJ1-5, with a possible D match to TRBD1 (5 bases). This CDR3 is built from 15 residues. Trimming pared 2 bases from V and 5 bases from J, leaving 13 bases between. The germline V gene encodes CDR1 LNHNV and CDR2 YYDKDF (reference sequence). CDR3: CATSRNGTQDQPQHF. CDR3 DNA sequence: TGTGCCACCAGCAGAAACGGGACGCAGGATCAGCCCCAGCATTTT.

This clonotype was detected only a few times. The rearrangement joins TRBV7-9 to TRBJ2-3; a weak D match, TRBD2 (5 bases). Germline assignment: CDR1 SEHNR and CDR2 FQNEAQ (reference sequence). Trimming removed 0 bases at V and 5 bases at J, with 9 bases between. This CDR3 is built from 14 residues. CDR3 residues: CASSLAGVGDTQYF. CDR3 sequence (DNA): TGTGCCAGCAGCTTAGCGGGAGTTGGAGATACGCAGTATTTT. The full variable domain, with the rest looked up from reference TRBV7-9 and TRBJ2-3, is DTGVSQNPRHKITKRGQNVTFRCDPISEHNRLYWYRQTLGQGPEFLTYFQNEAQLEKSRLLSDRFSAERPKGSFSTLEIQRTEQGDSAMYLCASSLAGVGDTQYFGPGTRLTVL.

The chain carries TRBV24-1 and TRBJ1-5; D is possibly TRBD1 (6 bases). The V gene's germline CDR1 is KGHDR and CDR2 SFDVKD. V was shortened by 1 base and J by 14 bases, with 17 bases between the two germline ends. This CDR3 has 14 amino acids. In DNA form, the CDR3 reads TGTGCCACCAGTGATTTAGGGGCGACAGGCAATGAGCATTTT. Protein sequence: CATSDLGATGNEHF.

In its sample, this clonotype was seen a few times. The CDR3 DNA reads TGTGCCAGCAGCTTAGGAATGATAGGAGTCACTGAAGCTTTCTTT. It codes for CASSLGMIGVTEAFF. V is TRBV7-6 and J is TRBJ1-1; no firm D call. The germline V gene has CDR1 SGHVS and CDR2 FNYEAQ. V was shortened by 1 base and J by 4 bases, with 13 bases between the two germline ends. CDR3 size: 15 residues.

This clonotype showed up many times. CDR3 in amino acids: CASSSSGGNTEAFF. CDR3 DNA sequence: TGTGCCAGCAGCTCCTCGGGGGGGAACACTGAAGCTTTCTTT. This chain connects TRBV11-3 to TRBJ1-1, with D tentatively TRBD1 (5 bases). V was clipped by 4 bases and J by 1 base, with 10 bases between them. The CDR3 runs 14 residues. From germline, CDR1 is SGHNT and CDR2 YENEEA.

The table lists this clonotype with many counts. V usage is TRBV6-6 and J usage is TRBJ2-7, with D perhaps matching TRBD1 or TRBD2 (6 bases each). Trimming stripped 5 bases from V and 4 bases from J, with 15 bases between. This CDR3 region has 14 residues. CDR1 is MNHNY, CDR2 SVGAGI, per germline (reference sequence). This chain's CDR3 is CASSSRGPRYEQYF. CDR3 nucleotide sequence: TGTGCCAGCAGTAGTCGGGGGCCCCGGTACGAGCAGTACTTC.

This clonotype was counted at least ten times. The chain carries TRBV5-5 and TRBJ2-7; 9 bases align to TRBD1. V trimming: 5 bases; J trimming: 1 base; junction bases outside the gene matches: 7. The CDR3 runs to 15 residues. In germline, CDR1 is SGHKS, CDR2 YYEKEE (reference sequence). DNA for the CDR3: TGTGCCAGCAGGGGGACAGGGAGAAGTTCCTACGAGCAGTACTTC. Protein product: CASRGTGRSSYEQYF.

Details on this clonotype: Its ends do not fully match the called genes, so a read error is possible. This chain uses TRBV20-1 with TRBJ1-1; possibly TRBD1 for D (5 bases). The CDR3 extends over 8 amino acids. Germline V gene sequence: CDR1 DFQATT, CDR2 SNEGSKA (reference sequence). This chain's CDR3 is CSVVSGTF. CDR3 bases: TGCAGCGTGGTTAGCGGGACCTTT.

This clonotype has at least ten counts. CDR3 amino acids: CASSLAGYAYNSPLHF. In DNA form, the CDR3 reads TGCGCCAGCAGCTTGGCTGGGTATGCCTATAATTCACCCCTCCACTTT. The chain links TRBV5-1 to TRBJ1-6, with D unclear. The germline V gene has CDR1 SGHRS and CDR2 YFSETQ. Trimming took off 0 bases at V and 2 bases at J, with 9 bases between the two ends. The CDR3 sequence is 16 residues long.

This chain joins TRBV5-8 and TRBJ1-2, with D possibly TRBD1 on 6 matching bases. V lost 9 bases and J lost 3, with 12 bases in between. The CDR3 is 12 amino acids. Germline V CDR1 and CDR2: SGHTS, YDEGEE. The CDR3 DNA reads TGTGCCACTGCACAGGGCGACTATGGCTACACCTTC. Protein: CATAQGDYGYTF.

Many counts were recorded for this clonotype. V usage is TRBV15 and J usage is TRBJ1-5; D unresolved. V lost 4 bases and J 4 bases, leaving 8 bases between the germline ends. The CDR3 extends over 13 amino acids. Germline assignment: CDR1 LNHNV and CDR2 YYDKDF (reference sequence). The CDR3 sequence: CATSTAVNQPQHF. As DNA, the CDR3 is TGTGCCACCAGCACAGCAGTAAATCAGCCCCAGCATTTT.

This clonotype was counted at least ten times. This chain links TRBV4-3 with TRBJ2-6; D uncertain. This CDR3 comprises 15 residues. Germline V gives CDR1 LGHNA, CDR2 YSLEER. Trimming left V 4 bases short and J 0 bases short, with 7 bases between. Here the CDR3 DNA reads TGCGCCAGCAGCCCTACCGGCTCTGGGGCCAACGTCCTGACTTTC. As protein: CASSPTGSGANVLTF.

At least ten counts were recorded for this clonotype. This chain joins TRBV9 and TRBJ1-1; 10 nucleotides align to TRBD1. Trimming removed 0 bases from V and 2 bases from J; junction bases left unmatched: 1. In germline, CDR1 is SGDLS, CDR2 YYNGEE. The CDR3 is made up of 15 amino acids. The CDR3 nucleotides are TGTGCCAGCAGCGTAGGGACAGGGGGAAACACTGAAGCTTTCTTT. This translates into CASSVGTGGNTEAFF.

At least ten counts were recorded for this clonotype. This chain joins TRBV19 and TRBJ1-5; the D gene is possibly TRBD1 (5 bases). Trimming stripped 3 bases from V and 9 bases from J, with 15 bases between. In germline, CDR1 is LNHDA, CDR2 SQIVND (reference sequence). CDR3 length: 14 residues. In nucleotides, the CDR3 is TGTGCCAGTAGTATTTCGTCGGGGGTTCTGCCCCAGCATTTT. Residues: CASSISSGVLPQHF.

This clonotype has at least ten counts. The J gene is TRBJ1-2, the V gene TRBV4-3; 7 bases are a match to TRBD1. Germline trimming cut 0 bases from V and 4 bases from J; bases unmatched to any gene: 14. CDR3 length equals 18 residues. The germline V gene encodes CDR1 LGHNA and CDR2 YSLEER. The CDR3 DNA is TGCGCCAGCAGCCAAGAGAGGAACAGGGGCGTAGTCGGCTATGGCTACACCTTC. The encoded protein is CASSQERNRGVVGYGYTF.

The chain couples TRBV7-2 to TRBJ2-7, with D unresolved. The tail of the sequence fits TRBJ2-1 better, so the J call may be wrong. This CDR3 has 12 residues. CDR1 is SGHTA, CDR2 FQGNSA, per germline. The CDR3 DNA sequence: TGTGCCAGCAGCTCACGAAGCAATGAGCAGTTCTTC. Protein product: CASSSRSNEQFF.